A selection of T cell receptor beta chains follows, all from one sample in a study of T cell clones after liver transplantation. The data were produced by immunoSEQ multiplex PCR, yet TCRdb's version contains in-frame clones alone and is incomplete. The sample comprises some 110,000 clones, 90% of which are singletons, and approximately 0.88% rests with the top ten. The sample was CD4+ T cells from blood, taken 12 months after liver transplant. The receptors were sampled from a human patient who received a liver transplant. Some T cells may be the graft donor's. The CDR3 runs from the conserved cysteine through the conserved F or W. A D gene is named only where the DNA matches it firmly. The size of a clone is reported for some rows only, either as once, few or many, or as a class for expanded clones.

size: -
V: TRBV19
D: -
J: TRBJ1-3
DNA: TGTGCCAGTAGTCCCTCCGGACAGATTTCTGGAAACACCATATATTTT
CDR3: CASSPSGQISGNTIYF

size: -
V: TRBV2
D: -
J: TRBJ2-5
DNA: TGTGCCAGCAGTTCTACGGGTGGGGGGGAGACCCAGTACTTC
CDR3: CASSSTGGGETQYF

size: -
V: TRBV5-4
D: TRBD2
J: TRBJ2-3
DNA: TGTGCCAGCAGCTTGGTGACTAGCGGGAGGGCTTGGGTAGATACGCAGTATTTT
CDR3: CASSLVTSGRAWVDTQYF

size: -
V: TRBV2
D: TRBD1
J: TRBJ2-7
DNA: TGTGCCAGCAAAACAGGGGTGGGGGAGCAGTACTTC
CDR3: CASKTGVGEQYF

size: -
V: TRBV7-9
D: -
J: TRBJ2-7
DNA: TGTGCCAGCAGCTTAAACAGCAGGGGAGGTGGAGAGCAGTACTTC
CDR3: CASSLNSRGGGEQYF

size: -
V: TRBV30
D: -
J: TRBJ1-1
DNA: TGTGCCTGGAGTGTACTCAAGCTGGCTTTCTTT
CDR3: CAWSVLKLAFF

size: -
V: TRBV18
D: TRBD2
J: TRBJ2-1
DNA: TGTGCCAGCTCACCACCTTCGACTAGCGGGAGCTATGAGCAGTTCTTC
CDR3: CASSPPSTSGSYEQFF

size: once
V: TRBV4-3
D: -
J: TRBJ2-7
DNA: TGCGCCAGCAGCCACAACCCTAGAGCTGGGGGGGAGCAGTACTTC
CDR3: CASSHNPRAGGEQYF

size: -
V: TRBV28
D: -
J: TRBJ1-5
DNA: TGTGCCAGCAGTCCCCGGTCCCTTTGGGGGGCTCAACCCCAGCATTTT
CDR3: CASSPRSLWGAQPQHF

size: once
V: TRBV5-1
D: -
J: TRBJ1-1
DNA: TGCGCCAGCAGCTTGCAGGGGAACACTGAAGCTTTCTTT
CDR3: CASSLQGNTEAFF

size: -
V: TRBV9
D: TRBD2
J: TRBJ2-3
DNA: TGTGCCAGCAGCGACCCGGGACTAGCGGGCACAGATACGCAGTATTTT
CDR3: CASSDPGLAGTDTQYF

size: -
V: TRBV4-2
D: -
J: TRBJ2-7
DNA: TGTGCCAGCAGCCAAGCTCCGGCCTACGAGCAGTACTTC
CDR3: CASSQAPAYEQYF

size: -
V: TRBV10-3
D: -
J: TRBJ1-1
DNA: TGTGCCATCAAGATAGACGAGGACTACACTGAAGCTTTCTTT
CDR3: CAIKIDEDYTEAFF

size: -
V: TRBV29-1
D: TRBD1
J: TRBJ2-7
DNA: TGCAGCGTTGAAGGGCAGGGGGCCGGCGAGCAGTACTTC
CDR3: CSVEGQGAGEQYF

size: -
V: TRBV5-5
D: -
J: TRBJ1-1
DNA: TGTGCCAGCAGCCCCGCGGGGACGAACACTGAAGCTTTCTTT
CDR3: CASSPAGTNTEAFF

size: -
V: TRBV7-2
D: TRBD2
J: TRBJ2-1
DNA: TGTGCCAGCAGCTTAGGTGCGGGAGCCCCTTTAAATGAGCAGTTCTTC
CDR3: CASSLGAGAPLNEQFF

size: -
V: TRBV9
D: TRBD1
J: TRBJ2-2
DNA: TGTGCCAGCAGCGTAGGCGGGACAGGGACCGGGGAGCTGTTTTTT
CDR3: CASSVGGTGTGELFF

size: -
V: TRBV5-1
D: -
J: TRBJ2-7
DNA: TGCGCCAGCAGCTCTGCAGGAAGCTCCTACGAGCAGTACTTC
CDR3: CASSSAGSSYEQYF

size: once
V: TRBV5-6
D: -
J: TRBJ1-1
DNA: TGTGCCAGCAGCTTGCCGCAGGGGAACACTGAAGCTTTCTTT
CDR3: CASSLPQGNTEAFF

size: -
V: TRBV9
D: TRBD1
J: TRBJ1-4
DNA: TGTGCCAGCAGCGTAGACAGGGGGGAGGAAAAACTGTTTTTT
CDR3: CASSVDRGEEKLFF

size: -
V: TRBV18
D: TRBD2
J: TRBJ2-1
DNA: TGTGCCAGCTCCTCGGGGCTAGCGGCATTCGGTGAGCAGTTCTTC
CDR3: CASSSGLAAFGEQFF

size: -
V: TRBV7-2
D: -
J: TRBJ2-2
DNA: TGTGCCAGCAGCTTGTCAGTACTGAACACCGGGGAGCTGTTTTTT
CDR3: CASSLSVLNTGELFF

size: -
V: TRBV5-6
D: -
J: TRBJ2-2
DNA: TGTGCCAGCAGCCCTAGGTGGACCGGGGAGCTGTTTTTT
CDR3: CASSPRWTGELFF

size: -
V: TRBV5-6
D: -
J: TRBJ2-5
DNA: TGTGCCAGCAGCTTGGCAGTAGGGGAGACCCAGTACTTC
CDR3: CASSLAVGETQYF

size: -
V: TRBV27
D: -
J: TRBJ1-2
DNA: TGTGCCAGCAGTTTATTGTCTACGGGCTATGGCTACACCTTC
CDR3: CASSLLSTGYGYTF

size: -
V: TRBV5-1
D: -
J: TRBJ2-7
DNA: TGCGCCAGCAGCCCCTGGGTCCAGCGGGAGCAGTACTTC
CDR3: CASSPWVQREQYF

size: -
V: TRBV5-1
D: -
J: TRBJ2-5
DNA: TGCGCCAGCTATCCTAGGCCCCAAGAGACCCAGTACTTC
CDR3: CASYPRPQETQYF

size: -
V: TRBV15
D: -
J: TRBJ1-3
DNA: TGTGCCACCGGAGCGGGGGAGAGCTCTGGAAACACCATATATTTT
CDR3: CATGAGESSGNTIYF

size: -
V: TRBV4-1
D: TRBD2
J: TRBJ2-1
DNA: TGCGCCAGCAGCCAAGAGACCCAGACTAGCGAGTTCTTC
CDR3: CASSQETQTSEFF

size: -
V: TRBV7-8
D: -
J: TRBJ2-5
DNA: TGTGCCAGCAGCCCGAGAGGGGGTAGGGAAGAGACCCAGTACTTC
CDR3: CASSPRGGREETQYF

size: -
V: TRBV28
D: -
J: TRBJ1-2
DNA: TGTGCCAGCACCAGGGCAGGTTTCGCCTATGGCTACACCTTC
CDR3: CASTRAGFAYGYTF

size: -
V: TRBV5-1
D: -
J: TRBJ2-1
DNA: TGCGCCAGCAGCTTGGATCCAGATTTAAACGAGCAGTTCTTC
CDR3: CASSLDPDLNEQFF

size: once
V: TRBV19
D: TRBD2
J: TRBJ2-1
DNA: TGTGCCAGTAGTACGAGGACTAGCGGGTTGGGCTCCTACAATGAGCAGTTCTTC
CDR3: CASSTRTSGLGSYNEQFF

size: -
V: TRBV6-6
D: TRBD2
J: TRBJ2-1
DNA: TGTGCCAGCAGTTACGGTCTAGCGGGAGGCGAGCAGTTCTTC
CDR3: CASSYGLAGGEQFF

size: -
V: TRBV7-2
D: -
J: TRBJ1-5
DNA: TGTGCCAGCAGCTCCGGACGCGCTAACAATCAGCCCCAGCATTTT
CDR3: CASSSGRANNQPQHF

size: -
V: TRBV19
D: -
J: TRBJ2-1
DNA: TGTGCCAGTAGTCCCCGCGTTTCTAGACAGGGCGGGAGAGGTTACAATGAGCAGTTCTTC
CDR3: CASSPRVSRQGGRGYNEQFF

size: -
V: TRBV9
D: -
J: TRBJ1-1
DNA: TGTGCCAGCAGCGTAGGTGCAGGGCGGACCACTGAAGCTTTCTTT
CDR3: CASSVGAGRTTEAFF

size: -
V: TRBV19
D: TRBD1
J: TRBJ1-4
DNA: TGTGCCAGTAGTTACAGGGGGAGCAATGAAAAACTGTTTTTT
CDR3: CASSYRGSNEKLFF

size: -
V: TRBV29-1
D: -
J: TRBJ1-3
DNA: TGCAGCGTTGGGGAAGGAGATCCTGGAAACACCATATATTTT
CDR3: CSVGEGDPGNTIYF

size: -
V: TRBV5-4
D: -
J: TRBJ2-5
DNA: TGTGCCAGCAGCTTACCCCCCCAAGAGACCCAGTACTTC
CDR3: CASSLPPQETQYF

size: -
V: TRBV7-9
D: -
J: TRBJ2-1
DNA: TGTGCCAGCAGCTTACGTATCTATGAGCAGTTCTTC
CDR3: CASSLRIYEQFF

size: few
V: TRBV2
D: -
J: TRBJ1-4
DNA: TGTGCCAGCAGCCCCGTCTTTGCAACTAATGAAAAACTGTTTTTT
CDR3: CASSPVFATNEKLFF

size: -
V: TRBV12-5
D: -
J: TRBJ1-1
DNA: TGTGCTAGTGGTTTGGCGCCGGATGAAGCTTTCTTT
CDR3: CASGLAPDEAFF

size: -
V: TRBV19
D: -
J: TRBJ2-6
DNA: TGTGCCAGTAGCGGGTTATATGGGTCTGGGGCCAACGTCCTGACTTTC
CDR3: CASSGLYGSGANVLTF

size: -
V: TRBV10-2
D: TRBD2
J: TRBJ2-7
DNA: TGCGCCAGCAGCTTCGCTAGCGGGATATTAGAGCAGTACTTC
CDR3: CASSFASGILEQYF